The 20 T cell receptor beta chains in this list originate from one sample, sequenced in a study of cytomegalovirus exposure and HLA in healthy donors. Primers included in the PCR were 60 Vbeta and 13 Jbeta primers. The assay was immunoSEQ multiplex PCR, and TCRdb's table has in-frame clones only and misses some. The table has approximately 190,000 clones, 82% seen once. What was sequenced was PBMCs. These receptors all come from a woman aged 18 to 35 in good health and CMV-seronegative.

Concerning this clone: The same CDR3 can be traced to other DNA sequences in this sample. The chain uses TRBV7-9 and TRBJ1-1; no reliable D call. The ends were cut back, 3 bases at V and 1 base at J, with 6 bases in the middle. Germline assignment: CDR1 SEHNR and CDR2 FQNEAQ (reference sequence). The CDR3 covers 13 residues. The CDR3 loop reads CASSLGQNTEAFF. Written as DNA, the CDR3 is TGTGCCAGCAGCTTGGGCCAGAACACTGAAGCTTTCTTT.

The chain employs TRBV2 and TRBJ2-2, with D possibly matching TRBD2 (7 bases). CDR1 is SNHLY, CDR2 FYNNEI, per germline. Trimming cost V 6 bases and J 4 bases, with 15 bases left between them. The CDR3 runs 15 residues. The CDR3 is CASRGGGAVTGELFF. The DNA for the CDR3 is TGTGCCAGCAGAGGAGGGGGGGCCGTCACCGGGGAGCTGTTTTTT.

The rearrangement uses TRBV27 and TRBJ1-6; D might be TRBD1 (5 bases). This CDR3 has 15 residues. Germline values: CDR1 MNHEY, CDR2 SMNVEV (reference sequence). V lost 8 bases to trimming and J lost 3 bases, with 14 bases between them. The CDR3 loop reads CASSPPGGYNSPLHF. The CDR3 region has the DNA TGTGCCAGCTCCCCCCCGGGGGGCTATAATTCACCCCTCCACTTT.

This chain connects TRBV14 to TRBJ2-7; perhaps TRBD1 as D (5 bases). Germline CDR1 is SGHDN and CDR2 is FVKESK. The CDR3 consists of 17 residues. Deletions cut 3 bases from V and 1 base from J, with 19 bases between. The CDR3 sequence is CASSHFGGIGVSYEQYF. The CDR3 nucleotides read TGTGCCAGCAGCCACTTCGGTGGGATAGGGGTATCCTACGAGCAGTACTTC.

V usage is TRBV6-5 and J usage is TRBJ2-2, with D possibly matching TRBD2 (6 bases). Trimming left V 8 bases short and J 1 base short, with 14 bases between. This CDR3 contains 15 residues. Germline CDR1 and CDR2: MNHEY and SVGAGI. The DNA of the CDR3 is TGTGCCAGCCGAACGGGGCGGGGGAACACCGGGGAGCTGTTTTTT. Amino acid sequence: CASRTGRGNTGELFF.

A few counts support this clone. The chain carries TRBV27 and TRBJ2-5; D might be TRBD1 (6 bases). The J call may be faulty, since TRBJ2-7 better matches the DNA end. The CDR3 length is 13 residues. CDR1 and CDR2 from the germline V gene are MNHEY and SMNVEV (reference sequence). The CDR3 region has the DNA TGTGCCAGCAGTTTCGGACAGATCTACGAGCAGTACTTC. It translates to CASSFGQIYEQYF.

The CDR3 loop is CASSYTSGEQYF. The CDR3 DNA follows: TGTGCCAGCAGTTACACCTCGGGTGAGCAGTACTTC. J is TRBJ2-7 and V is TRBV6-6; D remains unclear. The CDR3 runs to 12 residues. The V end was cut by 2 bases, the J end by 7 bases, with 9 bases between. Germline CDR1 and CDR2: MNHNY and SVGAGI (reference sequence).

On this clone itself: No conserved phenylalanine or tryptophan is present at the end of the CDR3, so a read error is the likely explanation. The rearrangement uses TRBV25-1 and TRBJ1-1, with 7 bases that match TRBD1. Trimming at V came to 2 bases and at J to 5 bases, leaving 5 bases not matched to a gene. CDR1 MGHDK and CDR2 SYGVNS come from the germline V gene. There are 14 residues in the CDR3. The CDR3 coding sequence is TGTGCCAGCAGTGAACAGGGGGTTCAGACTGAAGCTTTCCTT. This translates into CASSEQGVQTEAFL.

The chain joins TRBV5-5 to TRBJ2-7, with 9 nucleotides matching TRBD1. J gave up 6 bases and V 1 base, and 8 bases lay outside the gene matches. Germline V CDR1 and CDR2: SGHKS, YYEKEE (reference sequence). This CDR3 comprises 15 residues. The CDR3 DNA reads TGTGCCAGCAGCTTGTCTGGACAGGGGATCACCGAGCAGTACTTC. Protein sequence: CASSLSGQGITEQYF.

DNA for the CDR3: TGTGCCAGCACCCCAGCGGGACAGGGGGTAAACATTCAGTACTTC. It is translated as CASTPAGQGVNIQYF. V is TRBV27 and J is TRBJ2-4; 11 bases align to TRBD1. The CDR3 has 15 residues. V trimming: 7 bases; J trimming: 6 bases; junction bases outside the gene matches: 8. Germline-derived CDR1 and CDR2 are MNHEY and SMNVEV (reference sequence).

In its sample, this clone was seen a few times. This sequence joins TRBV4-1 and TRBJ1-1; tentatively, D is TRBD1 (5 bases). Trimming took 11 bases from V and 0 from J, leaving 22 bases between them. The CDR3 runs to 16 residues. Germline V lookup: CDR1 MGHRA, CDR2 YSYEKL. For the CDR3, the DNA is TGCGCCGGCGCTTTTAAAACAGGTTTGGTGAACACTGAAGCTTTCTTT. Translation: CAGAFKTGLVNTEAFF.

The genes are TRBV27 and TRBJ2-7, with TRBD2 matching 8 bases. Germline-derived CDR1 and CDR2 are MNHEY and SMNVEV (reference sequence). V shed 3 bases and J 7 bases; nucleotides not matched to a gene: 11. This CDR3 spans 15 amino acids. CDR3 bases: TGTGCCAGCAGTTTCCGTACTAGCGGACTGAAGGAGCAGTACTTC. Residues: CASSFRTSGLKEQYF.

Only a few counts were recorded for this clone. V is TRBV5-1 and J is TRBJ1-1; the D gene is possibly TRBD1 (6 bases). Trimming removed 3 bases at V and 7 bases at J, with 13 bases between. The V gene's germline CDR1 is SGHRS and CDR2 YFSETQ. The CDR3 extends over 13 amino acids. The CDR3 DNA reads TGCGCCAGCAGCTACCGGACAGCTAATGAAGCTTTCTTT. Protein: CASSYRTANEAFF.

The gene calls are TRBV5-1 and TRBJ1-1, with 9 bases identical to TRBD1. Germline V gene data show CDR1 as SGHRS and CDR2 as YFSETQ. The CDR3 loop spans 17 amino acids. With V trimmed by 4 bases and J by 3 bases, 13 bases remained unmatched. CDR3 sequence reads: CASSPYPLQGADTEAFF. The CDR3 coding sequence is TGCGCCAGCAGCCCTTACCCCTTACAGGGGGCTGACACTGAAGCTTTCTTT.

With regard to this clone: The sample holds other DNA sequences that translate to the same CDR3. The CDR3 protein is CASSLGTSGSTDTQYF. The CDR3 bases are TGTGCCAGCAGTCTTGGGACTAGCGGCAGCACAGATACGCAGTATTTT. The chain carries TRBV28 and TRBJ2-3, with 11 bases that match TRBD2. Germline trimming cut 5 bases from V and 0 bases from J; bases unmatched to any gene: 4. CDR1 and CDR2 from the germline V gene are MDHEN and SYDVKM. The CDR3 sequence is 16 residues long.

The table lists this clone with a few counts. The gene calls are TRBV29-1 and TRBJ2-1; 7 bases map to TRBD2. CDR3 size: 15 residues. V shed 5 bases, J shed 4 bases, and the junction held 11 bases outside the gene matches. Germline loops: CDR1 SQVTM, CDR2 ANQGSEA. The CDR3: CSVRTASGVYNEQFF. The CDR3 DNA is TGCAGCGTTAGGACTGCAAGCGGGGTGTACAATGAGCAGTTCTTC.

This chain links TRBV5-8 with TRBJ2-3, with 9 bases fitting TRBD2. The CDR3 totals 17 residues. The V segment lost 3 bases and the J segment 2 bases; nucleotides outside the gene matches: 10. Germline-derived CDR1 and CDR2 are SGHTS and YDEGEE. The DNA of the CDR3 is TGTGCCAGCAGCTCGCGCGGGGGCGGGAGGGCCACAGATACGCAGTATTTT. This gives the protein CASSSRGGGRATDTQYF.

This clone has only one observation. This chain connects TRBV5-1 to TRBJ2-7; D might be TRBD2 (6 bases). The ends were cut back, 7 bases at V and 3 bases at J, with 23 bases in the middle. The V gene's germline CDR1 is SGHRS and CDR2 YFSETQ. This CDR3 has 16 residues. The CDR3, as DNA: TGCGCCAGCCTCCCCAACTACGGGGGAGACTACTACGAGCAGTACTTC. Amino acid sequence: CASLPNYGGDYYEQYF.

The chain joins TRBV29-1 to TRBJ1-2, with TRBD1 as a possible D gene (6 bases). The germline CDR1 and CDR2 sequences are SQVTM and ANQGSEA. V lost 4 bases, J lost 3 bases, and 18 bases lay in between. The CDR3 contains 15 residues. The CDR3 nucleotides are TGCAGCGTTGTCGCTAGTACAGGGCTTCACTATGGCTACACCTTC. This gives the protein CSVVASTGLHYGYTF. Full variable domain (rest looked up from reference TRBV29-1 and TRBJ1-2): SAVISQKPSRDICQRGTSLTIQCQVDSQVTMMFWYRQQPGQSLTLIATANQGSEATYESGFVIDKFPISRPNLTFSTLTVSNMSPEDSSIYLCSVVASTGLHYGYTFGSGTRLTVV.

The chain joins TRBV11-2 to TRBJ2-3, with 13 bases that match TRBD2. The germline CDR1 and CDR2 sequences are SGHAT and FQNNGV. This CDR3 has 16 residues. V lost 4 bases, J lost 6 bases, and 7 bases stayed unmatched. Written as DNA, the CDR3 is TGTGCCAGCAGCTCCGAACTAGCGGGGGGGGTTGATACGCAGTATTTT. Translated: CASSSELAGGVDTQYF.